This TCR beta chain comes out of a study of blood T cell repertoires in COVID-19. Study-level information: COVID-19 samples collected from the United States, Italy and Spain covered acute and convalescent phases. Sample material is recorded as cDNA or gDNA derived from T cells, B-cell-depleted T cells, or PBMCs.

Participants, about 18 to 100 years old, spanned under 25 US areas. Generated by immunoSEQ multiplex PCR, the TCRdb table keeps only in-frame clones and is missing some. This sample has over 300,000 clones; more than 75% occur once, and the top ten carry around 0.95%. The V gene's germline CDR1 is MGHDK and CDR2 SYGVNS. V gave up 5 bases and J gave up 3 bases, with 10 bases separating them. CDR3 size: 13 residues. This sequence originates from a woman aged 25 to 39 with acute COVID-19. Material: PBMCs or T cells enriched from blood (not recorded which). The rearrangement joins TRBV25-1 to TRBJ1-2; D is perhaps TRBD1 (6 bases). CDR3 sequence (DNA): TGTGCCAGCAGTTTACAGGGAGACTATGGCTACACCTTC. It translates to CASSLQGDYGYTF.